Given below is one T cell receptor beta chain in context. TCRdb's copy holds only in-frame clones and misses some; the assay was immunoSEQ multiplex PCR. There are over 250,000 clones in the sample; 80% to 90% occur only once, and more than 8.5% lies in the top ten. Trimming at V came to 4 bases and at J to 0 bases, leaving 4 bases not matched to a gene. The CDR3 spans 16 residues. CDR1 is MDHEN, CDR2 SYDVKM, per germline. The sample comes from a study of blood T cell repertoires in COVID-19. The chain links TRBV28 to TRBJ2-1; 9 bases are a match to TRBD1. The sample was PBMCs or T cells enriched from blood (not recorded which). This TCR was recovered from a woman aged 18-35 years who had recovered from COVID-19. In nucleotides, the CDR3 is TGTGCCAGCAGTTCCACAGGGGGCGCCTCCTACAATGAGCAGTTCTTC. Translated, it gives CASSSTGGASYNEQFF.